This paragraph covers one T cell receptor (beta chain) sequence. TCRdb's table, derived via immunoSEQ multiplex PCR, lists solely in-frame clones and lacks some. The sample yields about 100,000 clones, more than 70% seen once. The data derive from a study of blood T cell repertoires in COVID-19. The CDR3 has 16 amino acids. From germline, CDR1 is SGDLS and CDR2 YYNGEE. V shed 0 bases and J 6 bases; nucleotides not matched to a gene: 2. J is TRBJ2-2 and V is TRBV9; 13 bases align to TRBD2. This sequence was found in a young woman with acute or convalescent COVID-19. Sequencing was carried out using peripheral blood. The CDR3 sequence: CASSVVGTSGAGELFF. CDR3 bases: TGTGCCAGCAGCGTAGTAGGGACTAGCGGGGCCGGGGAGCTGTTTTTT.